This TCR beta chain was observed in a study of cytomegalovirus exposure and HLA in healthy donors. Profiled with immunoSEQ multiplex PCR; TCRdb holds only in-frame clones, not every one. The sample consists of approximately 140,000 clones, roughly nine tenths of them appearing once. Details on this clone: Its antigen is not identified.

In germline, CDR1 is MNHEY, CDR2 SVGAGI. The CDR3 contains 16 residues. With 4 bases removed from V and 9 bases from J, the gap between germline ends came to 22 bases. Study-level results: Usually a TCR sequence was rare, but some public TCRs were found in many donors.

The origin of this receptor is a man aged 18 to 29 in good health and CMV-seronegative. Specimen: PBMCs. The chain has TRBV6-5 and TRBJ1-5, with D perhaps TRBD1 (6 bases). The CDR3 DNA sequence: TGTGCCAGCAGTTCGGGAGGGGGACCTATTTTTGGGCCCCAGCATTTT. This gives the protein CASSSGGGPIFGPQHF.